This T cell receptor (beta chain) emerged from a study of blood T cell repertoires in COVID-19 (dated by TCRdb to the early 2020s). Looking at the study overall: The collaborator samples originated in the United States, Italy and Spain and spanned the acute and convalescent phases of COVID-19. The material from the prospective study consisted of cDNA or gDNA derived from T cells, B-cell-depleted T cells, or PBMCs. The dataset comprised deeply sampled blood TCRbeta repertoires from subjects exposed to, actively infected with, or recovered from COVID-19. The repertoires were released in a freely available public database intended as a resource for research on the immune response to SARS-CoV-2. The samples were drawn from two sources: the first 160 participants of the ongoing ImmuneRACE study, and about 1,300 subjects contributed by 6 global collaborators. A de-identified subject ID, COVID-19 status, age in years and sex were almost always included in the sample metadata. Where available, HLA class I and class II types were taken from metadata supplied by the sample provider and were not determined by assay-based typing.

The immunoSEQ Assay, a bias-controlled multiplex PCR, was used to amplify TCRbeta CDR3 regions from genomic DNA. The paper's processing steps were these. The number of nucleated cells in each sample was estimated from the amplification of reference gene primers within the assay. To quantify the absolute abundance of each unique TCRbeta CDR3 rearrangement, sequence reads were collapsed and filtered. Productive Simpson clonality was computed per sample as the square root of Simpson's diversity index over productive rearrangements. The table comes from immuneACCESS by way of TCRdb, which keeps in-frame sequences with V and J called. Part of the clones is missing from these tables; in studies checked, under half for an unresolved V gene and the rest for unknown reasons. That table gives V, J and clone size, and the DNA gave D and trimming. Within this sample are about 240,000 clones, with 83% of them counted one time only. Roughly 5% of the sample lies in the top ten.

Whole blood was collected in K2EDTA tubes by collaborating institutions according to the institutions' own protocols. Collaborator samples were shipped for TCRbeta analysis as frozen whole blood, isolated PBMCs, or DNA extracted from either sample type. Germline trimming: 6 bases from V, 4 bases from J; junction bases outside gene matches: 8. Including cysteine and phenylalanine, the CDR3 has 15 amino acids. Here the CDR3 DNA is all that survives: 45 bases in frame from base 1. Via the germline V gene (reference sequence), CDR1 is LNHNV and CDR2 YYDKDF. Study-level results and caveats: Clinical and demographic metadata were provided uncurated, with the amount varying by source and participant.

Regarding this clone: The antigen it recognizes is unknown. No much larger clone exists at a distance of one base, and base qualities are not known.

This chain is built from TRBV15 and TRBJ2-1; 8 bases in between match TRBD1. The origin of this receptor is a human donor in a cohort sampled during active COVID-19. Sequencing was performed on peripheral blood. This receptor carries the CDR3 CATSLDREAYNEQFF. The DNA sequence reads TGTGCCACCAGTCTGGACAGGGAAGCGTACAATGAGCAGTTCTTC.